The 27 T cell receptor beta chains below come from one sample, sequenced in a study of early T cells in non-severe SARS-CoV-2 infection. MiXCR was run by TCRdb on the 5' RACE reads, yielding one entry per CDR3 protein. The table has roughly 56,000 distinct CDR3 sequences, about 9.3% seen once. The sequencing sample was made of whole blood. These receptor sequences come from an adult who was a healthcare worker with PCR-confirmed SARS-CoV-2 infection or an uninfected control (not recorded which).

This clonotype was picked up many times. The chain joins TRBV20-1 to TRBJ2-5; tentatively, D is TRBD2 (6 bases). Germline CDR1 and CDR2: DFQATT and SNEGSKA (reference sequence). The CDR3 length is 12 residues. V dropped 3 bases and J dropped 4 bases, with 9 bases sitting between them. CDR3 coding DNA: TGCAGTGCTAGTGGAGGGAGAGAGACCCAGTACTTC. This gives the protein CSASGGRETQYF.

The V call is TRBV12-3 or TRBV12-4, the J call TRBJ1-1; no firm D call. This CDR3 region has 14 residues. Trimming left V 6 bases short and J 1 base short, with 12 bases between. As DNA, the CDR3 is TGTGCCAGCAGAACACTACAGCAGAACACTGAAGCTTTCTTT. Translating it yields CASRTLQQNTEAFF.

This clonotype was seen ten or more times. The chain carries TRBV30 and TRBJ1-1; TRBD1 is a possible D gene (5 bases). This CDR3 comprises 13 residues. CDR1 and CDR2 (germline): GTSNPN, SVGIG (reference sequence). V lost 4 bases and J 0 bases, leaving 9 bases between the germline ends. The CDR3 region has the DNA TGTGCCTGGACGGGGACTTTGAACACTGAAGCTTTCTTT. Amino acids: CAWTGTLNTEAFF.

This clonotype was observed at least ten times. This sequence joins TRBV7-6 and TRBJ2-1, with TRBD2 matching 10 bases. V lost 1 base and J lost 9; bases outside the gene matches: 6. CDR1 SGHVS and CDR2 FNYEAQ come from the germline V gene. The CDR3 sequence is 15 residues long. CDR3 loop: CASSLGASGGGEQFF. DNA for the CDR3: TGTGCCAGCAGCTTAGGGGCTAGCGGGGGAGGTGAGCAGTTCTTC.

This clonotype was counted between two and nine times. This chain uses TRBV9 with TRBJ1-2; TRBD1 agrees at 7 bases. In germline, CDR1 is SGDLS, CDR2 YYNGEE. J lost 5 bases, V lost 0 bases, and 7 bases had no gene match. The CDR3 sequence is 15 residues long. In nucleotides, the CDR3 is TGTGCCAGCAGCGTAGATGGCAGGGGGAGATATGGCTACACCTTC. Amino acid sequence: CASSVDGRGRYGYTF.

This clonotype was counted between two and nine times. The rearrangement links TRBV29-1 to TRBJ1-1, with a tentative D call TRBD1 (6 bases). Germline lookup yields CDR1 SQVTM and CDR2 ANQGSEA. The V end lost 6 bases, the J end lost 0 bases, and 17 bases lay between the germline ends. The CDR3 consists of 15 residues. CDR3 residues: CSVDLRGQMNTEAFF. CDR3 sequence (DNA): TGCAGCGTCGACCTCCGAGGACAGATGAACACTGAAGCTTTCTTT.

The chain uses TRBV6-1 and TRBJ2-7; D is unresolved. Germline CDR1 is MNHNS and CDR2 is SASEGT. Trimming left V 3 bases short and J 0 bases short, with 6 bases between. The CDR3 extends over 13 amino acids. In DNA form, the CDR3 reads TGTGCCAGCAGTGACCAAGCCTCCTACGAGCAGTACGTC. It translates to CASSDQASYEQYV.

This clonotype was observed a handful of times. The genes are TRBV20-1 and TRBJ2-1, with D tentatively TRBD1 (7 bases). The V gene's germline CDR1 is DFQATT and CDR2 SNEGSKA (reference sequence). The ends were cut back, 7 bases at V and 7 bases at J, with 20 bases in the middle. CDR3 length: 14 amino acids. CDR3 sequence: CSVSTGRFINEQFF. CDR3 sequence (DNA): TGCAGTGTCTCGACAGGGAGGTTTATAAATGAGCAGTTCTTC.

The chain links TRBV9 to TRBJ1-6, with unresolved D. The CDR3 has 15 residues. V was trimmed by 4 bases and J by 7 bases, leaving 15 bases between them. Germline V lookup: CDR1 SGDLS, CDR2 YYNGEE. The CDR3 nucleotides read TGTGCCAGCAGCCCCGGACCGTTGGGGAATTCACCCCTCCACTTT. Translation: CASSPGPLGNSPLHF.

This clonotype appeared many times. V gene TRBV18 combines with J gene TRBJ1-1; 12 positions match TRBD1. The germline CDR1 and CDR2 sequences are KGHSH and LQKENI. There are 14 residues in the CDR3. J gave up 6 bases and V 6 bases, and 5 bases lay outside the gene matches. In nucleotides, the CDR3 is TGTGCCAGCTCCCCCGGGACAGGGGGCTCTGAAGCTTTCTTT. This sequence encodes CASSPGTGGSEAFF.

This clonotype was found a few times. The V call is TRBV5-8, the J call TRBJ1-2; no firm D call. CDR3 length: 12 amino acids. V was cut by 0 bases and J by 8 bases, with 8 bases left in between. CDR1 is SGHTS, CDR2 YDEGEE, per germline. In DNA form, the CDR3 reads TGTGCCAGCAGCTTGGGACGAACCGGCTACACCTTC. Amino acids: CASSLGRTGYTF.

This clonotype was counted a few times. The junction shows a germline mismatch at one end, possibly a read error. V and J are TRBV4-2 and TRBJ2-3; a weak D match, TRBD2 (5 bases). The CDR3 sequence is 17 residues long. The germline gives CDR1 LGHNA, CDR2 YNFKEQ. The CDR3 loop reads CVSSQEAPSFPRDTQYF. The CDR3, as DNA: TGTGTCAGCAGCCAAGAGGCGCCTAGCTTCCCGCGGGATACGCAGTATTTT.

CDR3 bases: TGTGCCAGCAGCTTATACTCGCAGAAACGCACAGATACGCAGTATTTT. Translated: CASSLYSQKRTDTQYF. The rearrangement joins TRBV7-3 to TRBJ2-3; D gene unclear. The CDR3 length is 16 residues. The V end was cut by 2 bases, the J end by 1 base, with 13 bases between. CDR1 is SGHTA, CDR2 FQGTGA, per germline.

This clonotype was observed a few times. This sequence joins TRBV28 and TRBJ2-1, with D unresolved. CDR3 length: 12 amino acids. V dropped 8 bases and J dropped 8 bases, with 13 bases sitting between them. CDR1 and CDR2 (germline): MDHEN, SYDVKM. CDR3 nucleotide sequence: TGTGCCAGCCATACTCAGGTCGATGAGCAGTTCTTC. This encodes CASHTQVDEQFF.

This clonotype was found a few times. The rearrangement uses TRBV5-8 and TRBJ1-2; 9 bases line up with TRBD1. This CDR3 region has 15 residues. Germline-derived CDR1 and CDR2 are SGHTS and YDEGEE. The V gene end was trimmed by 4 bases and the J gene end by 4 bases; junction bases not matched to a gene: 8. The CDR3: CASSITGGGGYGYTF. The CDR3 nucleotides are TGTGCCAGCAGCATCACAGGGGGCGGAGGCTATGGCTACACCTTC. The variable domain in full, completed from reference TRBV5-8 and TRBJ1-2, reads EAGVTQSPTHLIKTRGQQATLRCSPISGHTSVYWYQQALGLGLQFLLWYDEGEERNRGNFPPRFSGRQFPNYSSELNVNALELEDSALYLCASSITGGGGYGYTFGSGTRLTVV.

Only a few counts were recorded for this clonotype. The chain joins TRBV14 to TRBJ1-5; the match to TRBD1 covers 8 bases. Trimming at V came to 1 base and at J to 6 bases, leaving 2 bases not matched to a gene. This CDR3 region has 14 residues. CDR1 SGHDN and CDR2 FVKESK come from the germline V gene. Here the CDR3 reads CASSQGTGIQPQHF. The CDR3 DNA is TGTGCCAGCAGCCAAGGGACAGGGATTCAGCCCCAGCATTTT.

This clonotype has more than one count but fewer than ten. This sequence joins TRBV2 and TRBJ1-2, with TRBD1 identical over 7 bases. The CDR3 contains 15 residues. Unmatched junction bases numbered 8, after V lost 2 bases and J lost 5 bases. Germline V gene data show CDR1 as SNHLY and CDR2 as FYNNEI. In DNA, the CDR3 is TGTGCCAGCAGTGAAAGACAGGGAAGACGGTATGGCTACACCTTC. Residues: CASSERQGRRYGYTF.

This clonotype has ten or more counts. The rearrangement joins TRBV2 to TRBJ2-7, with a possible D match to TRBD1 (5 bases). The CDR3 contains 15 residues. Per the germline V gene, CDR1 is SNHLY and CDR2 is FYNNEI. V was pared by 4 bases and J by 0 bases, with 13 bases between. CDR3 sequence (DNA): TGTGCCAGCAGTGGCGGCAGGGTAGGCTCCTACGAGCAGTACGTC. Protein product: CASSGGRVGSYEQYV.

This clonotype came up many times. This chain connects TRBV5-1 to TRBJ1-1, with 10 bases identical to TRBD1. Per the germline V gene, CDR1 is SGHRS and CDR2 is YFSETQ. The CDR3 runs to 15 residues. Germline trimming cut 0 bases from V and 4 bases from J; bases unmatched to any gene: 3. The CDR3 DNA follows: TGCGCCAGCAGCTTGGCAGGACAGGGGGGCACTGAAGCTTTCTTT. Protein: CASSLAGQGGTEAFF.

The CDR3 DNA follows: TGCGCCAGCAGCCAACGCGCCACAGGAGGTAACACTGAAGCTTTCTTT. Protein sequence: CASSQRATGGNTEAFF. The chain uses TRBV4-1 and TRBJ1-1; a possible D gene is TRBD1 (5 bases). The length of the CDR3 is 16 residues. Trimming took off 2 bases at V and 2 bases at J, with 15 bases between the two ends. Germline V gene lookup returns CDR1 MGHRA and CDR2 YSYEKL.

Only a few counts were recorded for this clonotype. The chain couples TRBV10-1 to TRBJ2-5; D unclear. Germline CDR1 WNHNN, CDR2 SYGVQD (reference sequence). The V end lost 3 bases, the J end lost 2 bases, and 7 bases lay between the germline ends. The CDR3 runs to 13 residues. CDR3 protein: CASSDSRQETQYF. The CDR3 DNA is TGCGCCAGCAGTGACTCGCGACAAGAGACCCAGTACTTC.

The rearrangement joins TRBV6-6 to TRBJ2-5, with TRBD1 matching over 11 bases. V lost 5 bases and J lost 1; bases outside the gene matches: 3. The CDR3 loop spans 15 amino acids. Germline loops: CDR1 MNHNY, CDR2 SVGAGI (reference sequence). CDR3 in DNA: TGTGCCAGCAGTGGGACAGGGGGTATCCAAGAGACCCAGTACTTC. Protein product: CASSGTGGIQETQYF.

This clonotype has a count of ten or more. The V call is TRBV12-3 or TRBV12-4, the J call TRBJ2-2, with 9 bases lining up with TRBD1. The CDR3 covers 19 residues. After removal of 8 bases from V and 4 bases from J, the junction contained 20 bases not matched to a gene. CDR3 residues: CASGPNPGGGTGPTGELFF. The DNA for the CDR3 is TGTGCCAGCGGACCGAATCCGGGGGGCGGGACAGGGCCCACCGGGGAGCTGTTTTTT.

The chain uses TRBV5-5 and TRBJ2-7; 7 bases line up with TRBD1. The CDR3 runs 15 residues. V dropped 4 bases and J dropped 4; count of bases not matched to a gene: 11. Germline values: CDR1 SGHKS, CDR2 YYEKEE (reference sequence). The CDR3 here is CASSKTGLDGYEQYV. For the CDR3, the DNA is TGTGCCAGCAGCAAGACAGGGCTCGATGGATACGAGCAGTACGTC.

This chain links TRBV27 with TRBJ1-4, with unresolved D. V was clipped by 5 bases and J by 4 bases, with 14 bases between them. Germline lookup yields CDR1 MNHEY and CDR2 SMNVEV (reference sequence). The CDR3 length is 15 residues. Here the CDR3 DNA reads TGTGCCAGCAGTCCGTCCAGCAGGTTTAATGAAAAACTGTTTTTT. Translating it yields CASSPSSRFNEKLFF.

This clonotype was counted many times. CDR3: CASSLTSGASYEQYV. CDR3 sequence (DNA): TGTGCCAGCAGTCTCACTAGCGGGGCATCCTACGAGCAGTACGTC. The chain has TRBV6-1 and TRBJ2-7; TRBD2 matches at 10 bases. CDR3 length equals 15 residues. V was pared by 5 bases and J by 1 base, with 5 bases of the junction left unmatched. Germline CDR1 and CDR2: MNHNS and SASEGT.

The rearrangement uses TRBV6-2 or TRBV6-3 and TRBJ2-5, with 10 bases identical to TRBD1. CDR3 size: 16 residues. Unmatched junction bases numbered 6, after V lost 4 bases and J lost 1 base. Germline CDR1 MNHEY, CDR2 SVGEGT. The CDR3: CASSSRDRGGQETQYF. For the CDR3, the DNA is TGTGCCAGCAGTTCCCGGGACAGGGGTGGCCAAGAGACCCAGTACTTC.